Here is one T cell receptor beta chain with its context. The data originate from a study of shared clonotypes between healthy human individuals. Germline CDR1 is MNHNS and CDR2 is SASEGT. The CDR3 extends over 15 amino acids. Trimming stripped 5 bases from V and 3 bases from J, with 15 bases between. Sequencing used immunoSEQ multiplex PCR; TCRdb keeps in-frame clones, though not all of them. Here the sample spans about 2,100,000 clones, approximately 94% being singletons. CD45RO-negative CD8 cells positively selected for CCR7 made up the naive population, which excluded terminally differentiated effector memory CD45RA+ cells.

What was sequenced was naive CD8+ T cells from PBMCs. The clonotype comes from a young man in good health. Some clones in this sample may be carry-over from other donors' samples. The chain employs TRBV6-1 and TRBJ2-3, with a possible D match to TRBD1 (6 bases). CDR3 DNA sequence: TGTGCCAGCAGTTTATTGCCAGGGGAAACAGATACGCAGTATTTT. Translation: CASSLLPGETDTQYF.